This entry describes one T cell receptor (beta chain). Its antigen is still unknown. PCR was performed using 60 Vbeta and 13 Jbeta primers. Profiled with immunoSEQ multiplex PCR; TCRdb holds only in-frame clones, not every one. The sample contains 200,000 or so clones, about four fifths of which appear only once. The CDR3 is 16 residues long. Germline V gene data show CDR1 as SGHNT and CDR2 as YYREEE (reference sequence). V shed 4 bases and J 4 bases; nucleotides not matched to a gene: 11. The data belong to a study of cytomegalovirus exposure and HLA in healthy donors. Study-wide findings and caveats: There were around 160 TCR beta chains listed as cytomegalovirus-associated. Rates of TCR association differed by HLA locus in a later analysis, with DRB1 highest and HLA-C lowest.

The sequenced sample consisted of PBMCs. The chain employs TRBV5-4 and TRBJ1-2, with 9 bases fitting TRBD1. The sequence was collected from a boy aged 5-17 years in good health and CMV-seronegative. Here the CDR3 reads CASSRTGAALSYGYTF. The CDR3 DNA follows: TGTGCCAGCAGCCGGACAGGGGCCGCCTTAAGCTATGGCTACACCTTC.